This T cell receptor (beta chain) came from a study of blood T cells in healthy people across ages. Study-wide points: Relative to aged donors, long-lived donors carried more naive CD4+ cells and displayed higher diversity.

As regards this clonotype: Antigen specificity is unknown.

Primers used in a second PCR of roughly 7 to 12 cycles were a sample-barcoded 5' primer and a J-beta primer mix. One entry per CDR3 protein, called by TCRdb with MiXCR from the 5' RACE reads. The sample shows roughly 1.9 million distinct CDR3 sequences, 35% to 50% of them seen only once. The receptor was derived from a human donor in good health. Input material: blood.

In DNA form, the CDR3 reads TGTGCCAGCAATTACGAACCCGGACGCGAAGAAAATGAGCAGTTCTTC. This encodes CASNYEPGREENEQFF. This chain connects TRBV12-3 or TRBV12-4 to TRBJ2-1; unclear D gene. The length of the CDR3 is 16 residues. Trimming removed 7 bases at V and 7 bases at J, with 23 bases between.